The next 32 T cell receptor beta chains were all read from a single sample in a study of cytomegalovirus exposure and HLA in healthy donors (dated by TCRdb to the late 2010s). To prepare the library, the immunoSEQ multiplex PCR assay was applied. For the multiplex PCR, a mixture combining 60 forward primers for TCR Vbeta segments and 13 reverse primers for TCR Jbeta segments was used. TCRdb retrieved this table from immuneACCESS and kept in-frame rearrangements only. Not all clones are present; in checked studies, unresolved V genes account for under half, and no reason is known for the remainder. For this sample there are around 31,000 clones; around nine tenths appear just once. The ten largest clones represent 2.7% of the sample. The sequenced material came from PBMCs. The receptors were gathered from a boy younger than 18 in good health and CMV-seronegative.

The CDR3 nucleotides are TGTGCCAGCAGCTCCGGGACAGGGTATCTCTACGAGCAGTACTTC. It is translated as CASSSGTGYLYEQYF. The chain joins TRBV11-1 to TRBJ2-7, with 9 bases lining up with TRBD1. This CDR3 region has 15 residues. The trim removed 4 bases at V and 3 bases at J, leaving 7 bases unmatched. Germline CDR1 reads SGHAT; CDR2 reads FQDESV (reference sequence).

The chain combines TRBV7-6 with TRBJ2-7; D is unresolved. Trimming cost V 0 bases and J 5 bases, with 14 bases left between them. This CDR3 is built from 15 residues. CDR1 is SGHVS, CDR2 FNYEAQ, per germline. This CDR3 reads CASSLALSPENEQYF. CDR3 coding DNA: TGTGCCAGCAGCTTAGCGCTCAGTCCGGAGAACGAGCAGTACTTC.

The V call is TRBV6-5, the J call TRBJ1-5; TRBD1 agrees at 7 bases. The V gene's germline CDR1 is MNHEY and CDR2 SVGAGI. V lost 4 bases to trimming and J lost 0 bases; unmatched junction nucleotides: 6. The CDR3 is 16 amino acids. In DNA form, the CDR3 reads TGTGCCAGCAGTTCGGGACAGCTTAATAGCAATCAGCCCCAGCATTTT. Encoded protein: CASSSGQLNSNQPQHF.

In DNA, the CDR3 is TGTGCCGGGGGCAGAGATCTGAGTCAGTACTTC. It translates to CAGGRDLSQYF. The V and J genes are TRBV30 and TRBJ2-7, with D perhaps matching TRBD1 (6 bases). Trimming shortened V by 8 bases and J by 10 bases, and 18 bases separated the two germline ends. Germline-derived CDR1 and CDR2 are GTSNPN and SVGIG (reference sequence). CDR3 length: 11 amino acids.

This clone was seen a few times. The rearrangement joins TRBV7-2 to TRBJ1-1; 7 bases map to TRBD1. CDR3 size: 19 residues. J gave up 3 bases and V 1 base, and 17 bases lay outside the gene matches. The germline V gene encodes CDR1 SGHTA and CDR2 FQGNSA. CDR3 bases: TGTGCCAGCAGCTTAGTTCCAGTCGGGACAGACATTGTCGACACTGAAGCTTTCTTT. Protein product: CASSLVPVGTDIVDTEAFF.

The CDR3 loop reads CSAEATNEKLFF. CDR3 nucleotide sequence: TGCAGTGCGGAGGCAACTAATGAAAAACTGTTTTTT. This chain links TRBV29-1 with TRBJ1-4; the D is unclear. Germline V gives CDR1 SQVTM, CDR2 ANQGSEA. CDR3 length equals 12 residues.

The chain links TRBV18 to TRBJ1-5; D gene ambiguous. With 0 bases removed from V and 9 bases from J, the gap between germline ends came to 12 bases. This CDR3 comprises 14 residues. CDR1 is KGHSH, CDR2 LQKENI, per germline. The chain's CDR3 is CASSPPDSHGPQHF. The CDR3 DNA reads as TGTGCCAGCTCACCACCCGACTCCCACGGGCCCCAGCATTTT. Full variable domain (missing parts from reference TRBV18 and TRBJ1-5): NAGVMQNPRHLVRRRGQEARLRCSPMKGHSHVYWYRQLPEEGLKFMVYLQKENIIDESGMPKERFSAEFPKEGPSILRIQQVVRGDSAAYFCASSPPDSHGPQHFGDGTRLSIL.

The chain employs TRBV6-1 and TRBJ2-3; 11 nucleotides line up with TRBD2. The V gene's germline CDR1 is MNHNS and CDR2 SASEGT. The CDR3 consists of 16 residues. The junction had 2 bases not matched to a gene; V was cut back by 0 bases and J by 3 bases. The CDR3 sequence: CASSEALAGGTDTQYF. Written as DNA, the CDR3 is TGTGCCAGCAGTGAAGCGCTAGCGGGGGGAACAGATACGCAGTATTTT.

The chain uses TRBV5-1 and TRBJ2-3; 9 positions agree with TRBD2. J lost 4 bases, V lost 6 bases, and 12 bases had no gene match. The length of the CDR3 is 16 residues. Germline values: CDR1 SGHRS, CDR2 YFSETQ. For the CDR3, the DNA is TGCGCCAGCAAAGAAGGCGGGGGGGATTTGGCAGATACGCAGTATTTT. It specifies CASKEGGGDLADTQYF.

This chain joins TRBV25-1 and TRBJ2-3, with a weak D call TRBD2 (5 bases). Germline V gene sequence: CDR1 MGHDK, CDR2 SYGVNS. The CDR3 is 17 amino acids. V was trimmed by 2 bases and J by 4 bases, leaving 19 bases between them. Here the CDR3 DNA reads TGTGCCAGCAGTGAAGGTTGGGTTTTGACTACCGCAGATACGCAGTATTTT. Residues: CASSEGWVLTTADTQYF.

CDR3 region: CATAPRQGTYEQYF. The CDR3 DNA reads as TGTGCCACCGCGCCTCGACAGGGAACCTACGAGCAGTACTTC. The V and J genes are TRBV15 and TRBJ2-7; TRBD1 matches 7 bases. The CDR3 length is 14 residues. Losses at the gene ends were 8 bases for V and 2 bases for J; bases not matched to a gene: 9. Germline V gene sequence: CDR1 LNHNV, CDR2 YYDKDF (reference sequence).

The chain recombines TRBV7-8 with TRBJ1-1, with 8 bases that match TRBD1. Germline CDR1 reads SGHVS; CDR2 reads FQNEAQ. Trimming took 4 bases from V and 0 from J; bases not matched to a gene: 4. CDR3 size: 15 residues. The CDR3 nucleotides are TGTGCCAGCAGCTACCAGGGACAGGTGAACACTGAAGCTTTCTTT. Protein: CASSYQGQVNTEAFF.

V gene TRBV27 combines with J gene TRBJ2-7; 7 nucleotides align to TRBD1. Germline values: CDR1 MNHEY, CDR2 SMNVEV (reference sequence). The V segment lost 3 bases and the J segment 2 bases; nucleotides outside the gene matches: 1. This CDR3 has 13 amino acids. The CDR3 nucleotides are TGTGCCAGCAGTTTGGGACAGACCTACGAGCAGTACTTC. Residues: CASSLGQTYEQYF.

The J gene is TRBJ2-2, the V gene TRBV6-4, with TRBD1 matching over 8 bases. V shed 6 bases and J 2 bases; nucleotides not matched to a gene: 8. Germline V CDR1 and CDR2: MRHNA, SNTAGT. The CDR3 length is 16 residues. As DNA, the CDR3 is TGTGCCAGCAGCTCAGGGGGCGTGCGCAACACCGGGGAGCTGTTTTTT. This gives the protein CASSSGGVRNTGELFF.

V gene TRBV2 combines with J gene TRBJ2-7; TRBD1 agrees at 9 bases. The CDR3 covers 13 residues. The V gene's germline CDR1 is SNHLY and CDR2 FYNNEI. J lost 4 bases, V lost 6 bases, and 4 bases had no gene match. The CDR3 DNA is TGTGCCAGCAGGCCGGGACAGGGTTACGAGCAGTACTTC. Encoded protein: CASRPGQGYEQYF.

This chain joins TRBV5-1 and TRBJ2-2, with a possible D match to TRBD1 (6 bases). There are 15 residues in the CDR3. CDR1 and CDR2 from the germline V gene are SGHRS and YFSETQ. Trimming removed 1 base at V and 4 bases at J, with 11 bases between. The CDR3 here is CASSLQTGSTGELFF. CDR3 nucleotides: TGCGCCAGCAGCTTGCAAACAGGGTCCACCGGGGAGCTGTTTTTT.

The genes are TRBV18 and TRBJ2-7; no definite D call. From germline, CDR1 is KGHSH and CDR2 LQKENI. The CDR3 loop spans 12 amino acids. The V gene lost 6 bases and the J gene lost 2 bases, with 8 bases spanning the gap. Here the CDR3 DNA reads TGTGCCAGCTCCCGGCAGGCCTACGAGCAGTACTTC. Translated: CASSRQAYEQYF.

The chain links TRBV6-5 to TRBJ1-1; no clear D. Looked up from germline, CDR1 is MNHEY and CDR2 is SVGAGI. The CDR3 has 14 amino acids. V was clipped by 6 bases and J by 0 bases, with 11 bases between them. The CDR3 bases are TGTGCCAGCAGCTCAGGATACCTGAACACTGAAGCTTTCTTT. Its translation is CASSSGYLNTEAFF.

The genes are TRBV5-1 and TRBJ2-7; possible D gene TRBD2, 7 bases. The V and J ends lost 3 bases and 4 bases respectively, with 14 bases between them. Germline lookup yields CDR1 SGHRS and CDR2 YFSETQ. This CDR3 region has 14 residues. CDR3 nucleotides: TGCGCCAGCAGCTGGGGGGGGCAGTTATACGAGCAGTACTTC. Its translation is CASSWGGQLYEQYF.

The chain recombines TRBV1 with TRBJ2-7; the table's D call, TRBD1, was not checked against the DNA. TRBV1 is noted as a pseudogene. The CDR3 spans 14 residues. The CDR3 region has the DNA TGCACCAGCAGCCAAGATCAGGACAGGGACGAGCAGTACTTC. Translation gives CTSSQDQDRDEQYF.

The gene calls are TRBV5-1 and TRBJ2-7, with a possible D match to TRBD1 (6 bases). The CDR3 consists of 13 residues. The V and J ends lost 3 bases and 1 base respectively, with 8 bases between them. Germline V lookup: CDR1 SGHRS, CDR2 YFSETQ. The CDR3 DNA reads TGCGCCAGCAGCTCGGGACATTCCTACGAGCAGTACTTC. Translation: CASSSGHSYEQYF.

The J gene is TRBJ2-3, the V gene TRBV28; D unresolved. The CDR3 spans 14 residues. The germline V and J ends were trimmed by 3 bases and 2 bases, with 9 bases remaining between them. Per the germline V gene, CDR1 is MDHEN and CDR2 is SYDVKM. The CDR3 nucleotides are TGTGCCAGCAGTTTGCCTATTCCCACAGATACGCAGTATTTT. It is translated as CASSLPIPTDTQYF. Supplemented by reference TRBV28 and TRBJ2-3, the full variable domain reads DVKVTQSSRYLVKRTGEKVFLECVQDMDHENMFWYRQDPGLGLRLIYFSYDVKMKEKGDIPEGYSVSREKKERFSLILESASTNQTSMYLCASSLPIPTDTQYFGPGTRLTVL.

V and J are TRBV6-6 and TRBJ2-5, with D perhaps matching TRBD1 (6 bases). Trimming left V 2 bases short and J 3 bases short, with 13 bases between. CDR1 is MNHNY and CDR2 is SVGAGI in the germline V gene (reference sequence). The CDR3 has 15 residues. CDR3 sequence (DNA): TGTGCCAGCAGTTACCCGGCAGGGGCCAAAGAGACCCAGTACTTC. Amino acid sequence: CASSYPAGAKETQYF.

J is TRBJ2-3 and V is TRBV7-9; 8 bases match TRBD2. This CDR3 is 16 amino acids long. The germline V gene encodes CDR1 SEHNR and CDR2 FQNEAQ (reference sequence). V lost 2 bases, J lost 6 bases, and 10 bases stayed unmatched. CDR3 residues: CASSLSSGGPRDTQYF. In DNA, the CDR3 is TGTGCCAGCAGCTTATCATCGGGGGGGCCTCGGGATACGCAGTATTTT.

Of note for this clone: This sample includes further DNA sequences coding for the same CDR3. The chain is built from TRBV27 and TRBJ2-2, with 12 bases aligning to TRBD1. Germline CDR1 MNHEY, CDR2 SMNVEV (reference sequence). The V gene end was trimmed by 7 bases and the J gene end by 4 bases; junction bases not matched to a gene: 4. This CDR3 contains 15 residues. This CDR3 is CASTGDRGPTGELFF. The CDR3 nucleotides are TGTGCCAGCACAGGGGACAGGGGGCCCACCGGGGAGCTGTTTTTT.

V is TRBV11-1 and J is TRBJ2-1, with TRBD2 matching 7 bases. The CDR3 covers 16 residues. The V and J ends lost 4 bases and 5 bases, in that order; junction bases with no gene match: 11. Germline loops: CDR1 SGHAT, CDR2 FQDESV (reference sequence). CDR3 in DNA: TGTGCCAGCAGCTCTCCAATACTAGCGAACCACAATGAGCAGTTCTTC. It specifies CASSSPILANHNEQFF. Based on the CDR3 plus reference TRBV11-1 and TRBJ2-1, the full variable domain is EAEVAQSPRYKITEKSQAVAFWCDPISGHATLYWYRQILGQGPELLVQFQDESVVDDSQLPKDRFSAERLKGVDSTLKIQPAELGDSAMYLCASSSPILANHNEQFFGPGTRLTVL.

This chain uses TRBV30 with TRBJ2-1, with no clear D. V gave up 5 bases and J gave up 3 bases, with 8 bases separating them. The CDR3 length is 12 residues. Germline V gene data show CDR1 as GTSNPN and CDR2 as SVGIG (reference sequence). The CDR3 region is CAWGLYYNEQFF. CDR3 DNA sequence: TGTGCCTGGGGGCTATACTACAATGAGCAGTTCTTC.

The CDR3 reads CASYRTADVGYYEQYF. The CDR3, as DNA: TGTGCCAGCTACAGGACCGCGGATGTCGGTTACTACGAGCAGTACTTC. The V gene is TRBV27, the J gene TRBJ2-7, with D perhaps matching TRBD1 (5 bases). Trimming stripped 8 bases from V and 3 bases from J, with 23 bases between. Looked up from germline, CDR1 is MNHEY and CDR2 is SMNVEV (reference sequence). The CDR3 loop spans 16 amino acids.

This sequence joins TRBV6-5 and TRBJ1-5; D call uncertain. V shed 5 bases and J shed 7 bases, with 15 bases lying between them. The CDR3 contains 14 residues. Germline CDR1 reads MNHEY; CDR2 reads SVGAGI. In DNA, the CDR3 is TGTGCCAGCAGTATTGGGGAGGGAGTGCAGCCCCAGCATTTT. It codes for CASSIGEGVQPQHF.

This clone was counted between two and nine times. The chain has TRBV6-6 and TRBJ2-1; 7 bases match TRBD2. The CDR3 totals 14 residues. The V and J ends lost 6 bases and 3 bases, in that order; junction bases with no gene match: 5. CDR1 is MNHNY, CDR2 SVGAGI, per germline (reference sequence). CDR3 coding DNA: TGTGCCAGCAGCCGCGGGGGAAACTACAATGAGCAGTTCTTC. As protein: CASSRGGNYNEQFF.

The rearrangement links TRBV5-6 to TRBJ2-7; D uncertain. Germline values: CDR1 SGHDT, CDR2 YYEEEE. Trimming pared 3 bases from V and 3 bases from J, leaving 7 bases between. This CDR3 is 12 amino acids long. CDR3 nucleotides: TGTGCCAGCAGCTCTGGAGTCTACGAGCAGTACTTC. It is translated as CASSSGVYEQYF. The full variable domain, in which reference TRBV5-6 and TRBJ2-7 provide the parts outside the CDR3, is DAGVTQSPTHLIKTRGQQVTLRCSPKSGHDTVSWYQQALGQGPQFIFQYYEEEERQRGNFPDRFSGHQFPNYSSELNVNALLLGDSALYLCASSSGVYEQYFGPGTRLTVT.

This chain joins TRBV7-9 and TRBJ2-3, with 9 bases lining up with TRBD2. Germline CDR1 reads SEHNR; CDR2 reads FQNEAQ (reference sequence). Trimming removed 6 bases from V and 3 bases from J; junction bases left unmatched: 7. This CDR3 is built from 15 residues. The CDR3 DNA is TGTGCCAGCAGTCCCCGCGGGGGGGCAACAGATACGCAGTATTTT. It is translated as CASSPRGGATDTQYF. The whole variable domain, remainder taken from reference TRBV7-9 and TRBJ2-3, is DTGVSQNPRHKITKRGQNVTFRCDPISEHNRLYWYRQTLGQGPEFLTYFQNEAQLEKSRLLSDRFSAERPKGSFSTLEIQRTEQGDSAMYLCASSPRGGATDTQYFGPGTRLTVL.